A selection of T cell receptor beta chains follows, all from one sample in a study of beta chain features in type 1 diabetes. Sequencing used immunoSEQ multiplex PCR; TCRdb keeps in-frame clones, though not all of them. The data show 100,000 to 150,000 clones, with about 17% seen just once and less than 3% held by the top ten. Sample: central memory CD4+ T cells from blood. Receptors were obtained from a man younger than 45 with type 1 diabetes. The CDR3 runs from the conserved cysteine through the conserved F or W. D genes are given only for firm matches. Clone size, where shown, is once, few, many, or a class for clones that have expanded.

V gene	J gene	clone size	D gene	CDR3 protein	CDR3 DNA
TRBV11-1	TRBJ2-7	few	.	CASSLDSYEQYF	TGTGCCAGCAGCCTGGACAGCTACGAGCAGTACTTC
TRBV4-2	TRBJ2-5	.	.	CASSPGTNQETQYF	TGTGCCAGCAGTCCCGGGACAAACCAAGAGACCCAGTACTTC
TRBV30	TRBJ2-5	.	.	CAWSPPSYQETQYF	TGTGCCTGGAGTCCACCCTCTTACCAAGAGACCCAGTACTTC
TRBV29-1	TRBJ1-2	.	.	CSVETAYGYTF	TGCAGCGTTGAGACAGCCTATGGCTACACCTTC
TRBV7-2	TRBJ2-1	many	.	CASSLRYNEQFF	TGTGCCAGCAGCTTACGCTACAATGAGCAGTTCTTC
TRBV9	TRBJ2-3	few	.	CASSVDLRVSYDTQYF	TGTGCCAGCAGCGTAGATTTGAGGGTTTCGTATGATACGCAGTATTTT
TRBV7-2	TRBJ1-3	.	.	CASSLLKGTGSGNTIYF	TGTGCCAGCAGCTTACTTAAGGGCACCGGCTCTGGAAACACCATATATTTT
TRBV7-9	TRBJ2-1	many	.	CASSLGFSSYNEQFF	TGTGCCAGCAGCTTAGGATTCAGCTCCTACAATGAGCAGTTCTTC
TRBV5-1	TRBJ2-2	.	TRBD2	CASSFLAGAIANTGELFF	TGCGCCAGCAGCTTCCTAGCGGGGGCCATCGCGAACACCGGGGAGCTGTTTTTT
TRBV14	TRBJ1-6	.	.	CASSQTGNSPLHF	TGTGCCAGCAGCCAAACAGGGAACTCACCCCTCCACTTT
TRBV6-1	TRBJ2-5	.	.	CASSVAITQETQYF	TGTGCCAGCAGTGTGGCCATAACCCAAGAGACCCAGTACTTC
TRBV19	TRBJ1-5	.	TRBD1	CASRRQGSGNQPQHF	TGTGCCAGTAGGAGACAGGGATCGGGCAATCAGCCCCAGCATTTT
TRBV7-9	TRBJ2-7	.	.	CASSLGWYEQYF	TGTGCCAGCAGCTTAGGGTGGTACGAGCAGTACTTC
TRBV5-1	TRBJ2-3	.	.	CASRLGLPDTQYF	TGCGCCAGCCGACTCGGCCTGCCAGATACGCAGTATTTT
TRBV19	TRBJ1-1	.	.	CASSMAREKSEAFF	TGTGCCAGTAGTATGGCCAGGGAAAAGTCGGAAGCTTTCTTT
TRBV5-6	TRBJ2-1	few	TRBD2	CASSYTSGGNNEQFF	TGTGCCAGCAGTTATACTAGCGGGGGGAACAATGAGCAGTTCTTC
TRBV4-2	TRBJ1-4	.	.	CASSDSDRTNEKLFF	TGTGCCAGCAGCGATTCGGACAGAACTAATGAAAAACTGTTTTTT
TRBV20-1	TRBJ2-7	few	.	CSAEDSDEQYF	TGCAGTGCCGAGGACTCGGACGAGCAGTACTTC
TRBV6-6	TRBJ2-4	.	.	CASTEQTNIQYF	TGTGCCAGCACGGAACAGACTAACATTCAGTACTTC
TRBV7-2	TRBJ1-2	few	.	CASSPAELTGGYTF	TGTGCCAGCAGCCCGGCCGAACTCACAGGAGGGTACACCTTC
TRBV7-2	TRBJ2-3	.	.	CASSLGGAPTDTQYF	TGTGCCAGCAGCTTGGGCGGGGCGCCCACAGATACGCAGTATTTT
TRBV5-4	TRBJ1-2	few	.	CASSLFQGIDYGYTF	TGTGCCAGCAGCTTGTTTCAGGGGATAGACTATGGCTACACCTTC
TRBV7-2	TRBJ1-6	.	.	CASSLVRQGGNSPLHF	TGTGCCAGCAGCTTAGTTCGGCAGGGCGGTAATTCACCCCTCCACTTT
TRBV6-5	TRBJ1-5	few	TRBD1	CASRRTGIGQPQHF	TGTGCCAGCAGGAGGACAGGGATTGGGCAGCCCCAGCATTTT